These 21 T cell receptor beta chains originate from one sample sequenced in a study of naive CD8 T cells in extremely preterm neonates (dated by TCRdb to the late 2010s). The study at large found these results: Compared with the older groups, preterm CDR3s were shorter and closer to germline, carrying fewer N additions and showing less junctional trimming.

Several extremely preterm deliveries, at roughly 22-28 weeks of gestation, provided the preterm samples. The antigens for these receptors are not known. The library relied on the immunoSEQ multiplex PCR assay. TCRdb provides this immuneACCESS table in a form limited to in-frame rearrangements. Some clones are lacking; in checked studies, under half of them reflect an unresolved V gene, and why the rest are absent is not known. The sample table shows around 23,000 clones, and about nine tenths are seen once. The top ten hold 0.7% to 1% of the sample. Source material: naive CD8+ T cells from cord blood. These receptors all come from a boy who was born preterm.

This sequence joins TRBV12-2 and TRBJ2-5; TRBD2 reflects the table's D call only, with no check against the DNA. TRBV12-2 is an annotated pseudogene. The CDR3 runs 16 residues. The CDR3 here is CASRPRLAGGQETQYF. The CDR3 nucleotides are TGTGCAAGTCGCCCGAGACTAGCGGGGGGGCAAGAGACCCAGTACTTC.

The chain uses TRBV19 and TRBJ2-5; D is unclear. The CDR3 consists of 12 residues. Germline V CDR1 and CDR2: LNHDA, SQIVND (reference sequence). V shed 5 bases and J shed 2 bases, with 6 bases lying between them. The CDR3 loop is CASSARQETQYF. Here the CDR3 DNA reads TGTGCCAGTAGTGCCCGACAAGAGACCCAGTACTTC.

Regarding this clone: The same CDR3 arises from other DNA sequences in this sample as well. This chain uses TRBV27 with TRBJ2-7; either TRBD1 or TRBD2 may fit D (6 bases each). CDR3 size: 13 residues. The germline CDR1 and CDR2 sequences are MNHEY and SMNVEV (reference sequence). Trimming removed 2 bases from V and 3 bases from J, with 8 bases in between. Here the CDR3 reads CASSLGGGYEQYF. The CDR3 DNA follows: TGTGCCAGCAGTTTAGGAGGGGGCTACGAGCAGTACTTC.

The V and J genes are TRBV11-2 and TRBJ2-7, with 7 nucleotides matching TRBD2. CDR1 is SGHAT, CDR2 FQNNGV, per germline. The CDR3 consists of 14 residues. V trimming: 2 bases; J trimming: 3 bases; junction bases outside the gene matches: 4. The CDR3 DNA reads TGTGCCAGCAGCTTACCGGGGGGTTACTACGAGCAGTACTTC. It is translated as CASSLPGGYYEQYF. Full variable domain (missing parts from reference TRBV11-2 and TRBJ2-7): EAGVAQSPRYKIIEKRQSVAFWCNPISGHATLYWYQQILGQGPKLLIQFQNNGVVDDSQLPKDRFSAERLKGVDSTLKIQPAKLEDSAVYLCASSLPGGYYEQYFGPGTRLTVT.

This clone was counted once. The chain uses TRBV21-1 and TRBJ1-1. TRBV21-1 is a pseudogene locus. The CDR3 extends over 15 amino acids. CDR3 nucleotide sequence: TGTGCCAGCAGCAAGGGGGACGCGGGGAACACTGAAGCTTTCTTT. This translates into CASSKGDAGNTEAFF.

The chain combines TRBV6-5 with TRBJ2-5; maybe TRBD1 (5 bases). The CDR3 has 13 residues. CDR1 is MNHEY, CDR2 SVGAGI, per germline. V was cut by 2 bases and J by 2 bases, with 6 bases left in between. The CDR3 nucleotides are TGTGCCAGCAGTTACGGACAACAAGAGACCCAGTACTTC. Amino acids: CASSYGQQETQYF.

The CDR3 DNA sequence: TGTGCCAGCAGCTTACCGGGACAGGGACACAATGAGCAGTTCTTC. Protein: CASSLPGQGHNEQFF. This chain connects TRBV7-9 to TRBJ2-1; 9 bases agree with TRBD1. This CDR3 is 15 amino acids long. With 2 bases clipped from V and 5 bases from J, the junction kept 4 bases outside the gene matches. The germline V gene encodes CDR1 SEHNR and CDR2 FQNEAQ (reference sequence).

The chain couples TRBV5-1 to TRBJ1-5; D is unresolved. This CDR3 is built from 15 residues. V lost 0 bases and J 0 bases, leaving 7 bases between the germline ends. Germline lookup yields CDR1 SGHRS and CDR2 YFSETQ. The CDR3 DNA reads TGCGCCAGCAGCTTGGGGGGTTATAGCAATCAGCCCCAGCATTTT. Encoded protein: CASSLGGYSNQPQHF.

This chain links TRBV9 with TRBJ2-7, with D possibly matching TRBD2 (5 bases). The CDR3 length is 12 residues. Trimming removed 3 bases from V and 3 bases from J, with 7 bases in between. The germline V gene encodes CDR1 SGDLS and CDR2 YYNGEE. CDR3 sequence: CASSGRDYEQYF. For the CDR3, the DNA is TGTGCCAGCAGCGGCCGGGACTACGAGCAGTACTTC.

The V and J genes are TRBV30 and TRBJ1-1; tentative D call: TRBD1 (6 bases). V was clipped by 5 bases and J by 3 bases, with 16 bases between them. The germline V gene encodes CDR1 GTSNPN and CDR2 SVGIG (reference sequence). The CDR3 runs to 14 residues. CDR3 sequence: CAWGGGPPYTEAFF. The CDR3 DNA reads TGTGCCTGGGGAGGGGGACCCCCTTACACTGAAGCTTTCTTT.

A single count supports this clone. This CDR3 reads CASSWGGQETQYF. In DNA, the CDR3 is TGTGCCAGCAGTTGGGGGGGCCAAGAGACCCAGTACTTC. The chain recombines TRBV6-5 with TRBJ2-5, with 7 bases that match TRBD2. V lost 4 bases and J lost 1; bases outside the gene matches: 0. The CDR3 loop spans 13 amino acids. Germline V gene data show CDR1 as MNHEY and CDR2 as SVGAGI.

The chain is built from TRBV10-2 and TRBJ2-4; D remains ambiguous. The CDR3 loop spans 16 amino acids. Germline values: CDR1 WSHSY, CDR2 SAAADI. V dropped 0 bases and J dropped 1 base, with 10 bases sitting between them. The CDR3 region has the DNA TGCGCCAGCAGTGAGTCGAATCTAGGGGCCAAAAACATTCAGTACTTC. This codes for CASSESNLGAKNIQYF.

The chain employs TRBV21-1 and TRBJ2-1. TRBV21-1 is a known pseudogene. The CDR3 extends over 9 amino acids. The CDR3 region is CASSKAQFF. The CDR3 DNA follows: TGTGCCAGCAGCAAAGCGCAGTTCTTC.

This chain connects TRBV6-7 to TRBJ1-2; 8 bases fit TRBD1. TRBV6-7 is flagged as an ORF with uncertain function. The CDR3 extends over 15 amino acids. The J segment lost 4 bases and the V segment lost 0 bases, leaving 4 bases of the junction unmatched. CDR3 loop: CASSYSLTGGYGYTF. CDR3 DNA sequence: TGTGCCAGCAGTTACTCGTTAACAGGGGGCTATGGCTACACCTTC.

For this clone: A much larger clone sits a single nucleotide away, making a read error possible. The same CDR3 arises from other DNA sequences in this sample as well. The rearrangement joins TRBV7-9 to TRBJ1-2; D is perhaps TRBD1 (5 bases). The length of the CDR3 is 12 residues. With 1 base removed from V and 5 bases from J, the gap between germline ends came to 5 bases. Germline assignment: CDR1 SEHNR and CDR2 FQNEAQ (reference sequence). CDR3 in DNA: TGTGCCAGCAGCTTAGGGGGGTATGGCTACACCTTC. Translated, it gives CASSLGGYGYTF.

The rearrangement joins TRBV7-6 to TRBJ1-3, with D perhaps matching TRBD1 (6 bases). V gave up 3 bases and J gave up 2 bases, with 8 bases separating them. Germline CDR1 and CDR2: SGHVS and FNYEAQ. The CDR3 runs 14 residues. The chain's CDR3 is CASSLPGAGNTIYF. The CDR3 nucleotides are TGTGCCAGCAGCTTGCCAGGGGCTGGAAACACCATATATTTT.

The chain uses TRBV30 and TRBJ2-7; 12 nucleotides align to TRBD2. With 1 base clipped from V and 6 bases from J, the junction kept 1 base outside the gene matches. The germline V gene encodes CDR1 GTSNPN and CDR2 SVGIG (reference sequence). CDR3 size: 13 residues. The CDR3 DNA sequence: TGTGCCTGGAGTGGACTAGCGGGGGCCGAGCAGTACTTC. The encoded protein is CAWSGLAGAEQYF.

V and J are TRBV9 and TRBJ2-7, with 9 positions matching TRBD1. This CDR3 is 13 amino acids long. Germline V gene sequence: CDR1 SGDLS, CDR2 YYNGEE. With 1 base clipped from V and 6 bases from J, the junction kept 2 bases outside the gene matches. CDR3 DNA sequence: TGTGCCAGCAGCGTACCGGGACAGGGCGAGCAGTACTTC. Translation gives CASSVPGQGEQYF.

Regarding this clone: A much larger clone differs from this one at a single base, so this may be a read error. This sequence joins TRBV27 and TRBJ1-5; no clear D gene. Germline V lookup: CDR1 MNHEY, CDR2 SMNVEV (reference sequence). The CDR3 totals 13 residues. The germline V and J ends were trimmed by 2 bases and 2 bases, with 4 bases remaining between them. For the CDR3, the DNA is TGTGCCAGCAGTTTACATGGCAATCAGCCCCAGCATTTT. It translates to CASSLHGNQPQHF.

The chain employs TRBV7-3 and TRBJ1-3, with no clear D. Germline values: CDR1 SGHTA, CDR2 FQGTGA. This CDR3 is 13 amino acids long. Trimming took off 3 bases at V and 0 bases at J, with 3 bases between the two ends. CDR3 DNA: TGTGCCAGCAGCTTGGACTCTGGAAACACCATATATTTT. This sequence encodes CASSLDSGNTIYF.

V is TRBV21-1 and J is TRBJ2-6; the table assigns TRBD2, which was not confirmed against the DNA. TRBV21-1 is noted as a pseudogene. The CDR3 consists of 17 residues. The CDR3 reads CASSKGLAGSGANVLTF. The CDR3 bases are TGTGCCAGCAGCAAAGGACTAGCGGGCTCTGGGGCCAACGTCCTGACTTTC.